This T cell receptor (beta chain) was profiled in a study of cytomegalovirus exposure and HLA in healthy donors. Notes on the study in general: Later, an analysis found that common viral pathogens appeared to be linked with several of the most significant clusters. Among TCR beta chains of equal frequency, HLA-associated ones were more clonally expanded in a later analysis.

This CDR3 has 16 residues. Unmatched junction bases numbered 3, after V lost 5 bases and J lost 4 bases. Germline CDR1 reads SGHRS; CDR2 reads YFSETQ. Vbeta (60) and Jbeta (13) primers were used in the PCR. Here immunoSEQ multiplex PCR was the method, and the copy in TCRdb shows in-frame clones only, minus some. The sample records about 140,000 clones, about four fifths being singletons. Regarding this clone: Its cognate antigen is unknown.

The chain carries TRBV5-1 and TRBJ2-1, with 16 bases that match TRBD2. This TCR was sampled from a man aged 25 to 45 in good health and CMV-seronegative. Sequenced input: PBMCs. The DNA for the CDR3 is TGCGCCAGCAGGGGACTAGCGGGAGGGCCTTACAATGAGCAGTTCTTC. It translates to CASRGLAGGPYNEQFF.